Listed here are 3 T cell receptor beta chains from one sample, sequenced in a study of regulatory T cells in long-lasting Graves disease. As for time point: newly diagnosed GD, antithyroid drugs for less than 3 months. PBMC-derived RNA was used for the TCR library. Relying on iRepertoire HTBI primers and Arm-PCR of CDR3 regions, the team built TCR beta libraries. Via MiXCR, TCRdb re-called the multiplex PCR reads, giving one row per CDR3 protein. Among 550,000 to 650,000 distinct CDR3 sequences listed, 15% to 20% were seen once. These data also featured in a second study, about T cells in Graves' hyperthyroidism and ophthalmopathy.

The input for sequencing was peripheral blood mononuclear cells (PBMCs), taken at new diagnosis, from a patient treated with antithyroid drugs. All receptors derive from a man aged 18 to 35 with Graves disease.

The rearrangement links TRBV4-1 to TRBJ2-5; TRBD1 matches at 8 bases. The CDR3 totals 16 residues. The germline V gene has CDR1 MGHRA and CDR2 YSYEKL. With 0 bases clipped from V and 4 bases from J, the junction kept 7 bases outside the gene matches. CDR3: CASSQEPTGVGETQYF. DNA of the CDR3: TGCGCCAGCAGCCAAGAGCCGACAGGGGTTGGAGAGACCCAGTACTTC.

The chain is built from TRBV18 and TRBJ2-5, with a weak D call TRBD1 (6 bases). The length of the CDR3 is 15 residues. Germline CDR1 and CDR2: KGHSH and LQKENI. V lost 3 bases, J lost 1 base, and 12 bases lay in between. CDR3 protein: CASSPRSGAQETQYF. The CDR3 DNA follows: TGTGCCAGCTCACCCCGGTCAGGGGCCCAAGAGACCCAGTACTTC.

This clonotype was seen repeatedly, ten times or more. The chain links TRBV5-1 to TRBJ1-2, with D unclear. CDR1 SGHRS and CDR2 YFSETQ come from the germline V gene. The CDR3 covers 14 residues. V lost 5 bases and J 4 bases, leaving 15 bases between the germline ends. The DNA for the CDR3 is TGCGCCAGCAGAGAGGACCCCGGAGTCTATGGCTACACCTTC. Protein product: CASREDPGVYGYTF.